One sample yielded the 24 T cell receptor beta chains listed below, sequenced in a study of cytomegalovirus exposure and HLA in healthy donors. The PCR ran on 60 Vbeta and 13 Jbeta primers. The repertoire was sequenced with immunoSEQ multiplex PCR; TCRdb's copy has only in-frame clones and lacks some. The table includes about 83,000 clones, 60% to 80% detected once. The sequencing sample was made of PBMCs. The receptors were gathered from a man aged 55 to 69 in good health and CMV-seronegative.

This chain uses TRBV11-2 with TRBJ2-5, with 11 bases fitting TRBD2. The CDR3 loop spans 15 amino acids. V trimming: 5 bases; J trimming: 5 bases; junction bases outside the gene matches: 7. From germline, CDR1 is SGHAT and CDR2 FQNNGV. The CDR3 region has the DNA TGTGCCAGCAGCCGTAGCGGGAGGGAAGGGGAGACCCAGTACTTC. It specifies CASSRSGREGETQYF.

The CDR3, as DNA: TGCGCCAGCAGCCAAGGGAGTCTCCAGGGAAACACCATATATTTT. Protein sequence: CASSQGSLQGNTIYF. The chain uses TRBV4-1 and TRBJ1-3; D unclear. The length of the CDR3 is 15 residues. Trimming pared 1 base from V and 4 bases from J, leaving 11 bases between. CDR1 and CDR2 (germline): MGHRA, YSYEKL.

The chain carries TRBV15 and TRBJ1-6; tentative D call: TRBD1 (5 bases). Germline V CDR1 and CDR2: LNHNV, YYDKDF (reference sequence). V dropped 0 bases and J dropped 7 bases, with 22 bases sitting between them. The CDR3 contains 19 residues. The CDR3 DNA sequence: TGTGCCACCAGCAGAGAAGCCCCGACAGAGGCTTTCTACAATTCACCCCTCCACTTT. Encoded protein: CATSREAPTEAFYNSPLHF.

The chain employs TRBV18 and TRBJ2-3; TRBD2 aligns across 10 bases. The CDR3 has 16 amino acids. Germline lookup yields CDR1 KGHSH and CDR2 LQKENI. V dropped 5 bases and J dropped 2; count of bases not matched to a gene: 7. CDR3 protein: CASSLRTSGLTDTQYF. The CDR3 nucleotides are TGTGCCAGCTCATTACGGACTAGCGGACTCACAGATACGCAGTATTTT.

This clone was seen once. CDR3 nucleotide sequence: TGTGCCAGCAGTCCCACGGCAGGGGGCACTGAAGCTTTCTTT. This sequence encodes CASSPTAGGTEAFF. This chain joins TRBV28 and TRBJ1-1, with 7 positions matching TRBD1. From germline, CDR1 is MDHEN and CDR2 SYDVKM. The CDR3 contains 14 residues. The ends lost 5 bases at V and 4 bases at J; junction bases unmatched: 7.

The CDR3 nucleotides are TGCGCCAGCAGCCGGTACGGGGAGAACACCGGGGAGCTGTTTTTT. It codes for CASSRYGENTGELFF. The chain has TRBV5-1 and TRBJ2-2; TRBD2 is a possible D gene (5 bases). Trimming took 4 bases from V and 1 from J, leaving 11 bases between them. From germline, CDR1 is SGHRS and CDR2 YFSETQ. CDR3 length equals 15 residues.

This clone has only a few counts. The chain recombines TRBV18 with TRBJ2-7; 7 positions agree with TRBD1. Germline V gene sequence: CDR1 KGHSH, CDR2 LQKENI. With V trimmed by 2 bases and J by 0 bases, 13 bases remained unmatched. CDR3 length equals 18 residues. CDR3 in amino acids: CASSPKRSGQSSSYEQYF. CDR3 DNA: TGTGCCAGCTCACCAAAACGGTCGGGACAGTCGAGCTCCTACGAGCAGTACTTC.

V gene TRBV4-3 combines with J gene TRBJ1-1; D is undetermined. Germline V CDR1 and CDR2: LGHNA, YSLEER. Trimming stripped 3 bases from V and 5 bases from J, with 16 bases between. The CDR3 runs to 15 residues. The CDR3 DNA reads as TGCGCCAGCAGCCAGGCTACGCGGGGTAGGACTGAAGCTTTCTTT. It translates to CASSQATRGRTEAFF.

This clone was seen more than once but under ten times. This chain links TRBV29-1 with TRBJ2-3; 7 bases fit TRBD2. The CDR3 is made up of 16 amino acids. With 2 bases clipped from V and 2 bases from J, the junction kept 10 bases outside the gene matches. The germline V gene encodes CDR1 SQVTM and CDR2 ANQGSEA. The DNA of the CDR3 is TGCAGCGTTGAAATGGGGAGGGGCACCCTCACAGATACGCAGTATTTT. Amino acids: CSVEMGRGTLTDTQYF.

The rearrangement joins TRBV10-2 to TRBJ1-5; unclear D gene. This CDR3 contains 15 residues. Germline V gene lookup returns CDR1 WSHSY and CDR2 SAAADI. The V gene lost 5 bases and the J gene lost 0 bases, with 11 bases spanning the gap. The CDR3 nucleotides read TGCGCCAGCAGTACCAGTTACAATAGCAATCAGCCCCAGCATTTT. It yields the protein CASSTSYNSNQPQHF.

The rearrangement links TRBV29-1 to TRBJ2-5; 14 bases match TRBD2. Per germline, CDR1 SQVTM and CDR2 ANQGSEA. This CDR3 spans 15 amino acids. J was trimmed by 4 bases and V by 4 bases; bases with no gene match: 5. This CDR3 is CSVGGTSGRRETQYF. The DNA for the CDR3 is TGCAGCGTTGGCGGGACTAGCGGGAGACGAGAGACCCAGTACTTC.

This chain links TRBV27 with TRBJ1-1; no clear D gene. V was pared by 5 bases and J by 7 bases, with 14 bases between. The length of the CDR3 is 13 residues. The germline V gene encodes CDR1 MNHEY and CDR2 SMNVEV (reference sequence). CDR3 residues: CASSVRVTHEAFF. CDR3 bases: TGTGCCAGCAGTGTCCGGGTCACCCATGAAGCTTTCTTT.

The chain joins TRBV2 to TRBJ2-2; 11 nucleotides line up with TRBD2. Germline V gene lookup returns CDR1 SNHLY and CDR2 FYNNEI. This CDR3 comprises 18 residues. V shed 5 bases, J shed 4 bases, and the junction held 12 bases outside the gene matches. The CDR3 coding sequence is TGTGCCAGCAGTATCCGACTAGCGGGGCGCCTAGGCACCGGGGAGCTGTTTTTT. Amino acid sequence: CASSIRLAGRLGTGELFF.

This clone was counted a single time. The genes are TRBV5-1 and TRBJ1-2, with 10 positions matching TRBD1. Germline-derived CDR1 and CDR2 are SGHRS and YFSETQ. The CDR3 is 14 residues long. V lost 0 bases to trimming and J lost 7 bases; unmatched junction nucleotides: 3. The CDR3 DNA follows: TGCGCCAGCAGCTTGGGGGACAGGGGTAGTGGCTACACCTTC. It is translated as CASSLGDRGSGYTF.

The V gene is TRBV30, the J gene TRBJ2-3, with D unclear. Germline CDR1 reads GTSNPN; CDR2 reads SVGIG (reference sequence). V lost 4 bases to trimming and J lost 2 bases, with 13 bases between them. This CDR3 is 14 amino acids long. The CDR3 bases are TGTGCCTGGACCAAAGACACCTCCACAGATACGCAGTATTTT. This encodes CAWTKDTSTDTQYF.

The CDR3 DNA sequence: TGTGCCAGCAGCCAAGATTTATGGCGGGGGGGCACAGATACGCAGTATTTT. It encodes CASSQDLWRGGTDTQYF. The chain uses TRBV4-2 and TRBJ2-3; 8 bases agree with TRBD2. The CDR3 runs 17 residues. CDR1 and CDR2 from the germline V gene are LGHNA and YNFKEQ. J was trimmed by 1 base and V by 0 bases; bases with no gene match: 6.

J is TRBJ2-7 and V is TRBV27; a possible D gene is TRBD2 (6 bases). The CDR3 extends over 11 amino acids. V was pared by 6 bases and J by 6 bases, with 9 bases between. Looked up from germline, CDR1 is MNHEY and CDR2 is SMNVEV (reference sequence). CDR3 sequence: CASRRGGEQYF. The CDR3 coding sequence is TGTGCCAGCAGGCGGGGAGGCGAGCAGTACTTC.

J is TRBJ2-1 and V is TRBV7-9; D gene uncertain. V lost 2 bases and J lost 8, with 10 bases in between. Germline assignment: CDR1 SEHNR and CDR2 FQNEAQ (reference sequence). This CDR3 contains 13 residues. The CDR3 loop is CASSLSPLDEQFF. CDR3 sequence (DNA): TGTGCCAGCAGCTTATCCCCGTTAGATGAGCAGTTCTTC.

This rearrangement joins TRBV28 to TRBJ2-2; 7 nucleotides align to TRBD1. This CDR3 is built from 17 residues. V gave up 5 bases and J gave up 4 bases; unmatched junction bases: 13. Germline values: CDR1 MDHEN, CDR2 SYDVKM. This CDR3 is CASSRQGEGTGTGELFF. Written as DNA, the CDR3 is TGTGCCAGCAGTCGGCAGGGGGAAGGGACCGGCACCGGGGAGCTGTTTTTT.

The chain has TRBV6-1 and TRBJ2-3; maybe TRBD1 (5 bases). This CDR3 comprises 14 residues. Looked up from germline, CDR1 is MNHNS and CDR2 is SASEGT. V was cut by 5 bases and J by 3 bases, with 12 bases left in between. CDR3 coding DNA: TGTGCCAGCAGTTTGGGGCTTCTGACAGATACGCAGTATTTT. Its protein product is CASSLGLLTDTQYF.

Written as DNA, the CDR3 is TGTGCCAGCATGCAGGACAGGACTAATGAAAAACTGTTTTTT. This encodes CASMQDRTNEKLFF. The chain couples TRBV2 to TRBJ1-4; 7 nucleotides align to TRBD1. CDR3 size: 14 residues. CDR1 SNHLY and CDR2 FYNNEI come from the germline V gene. Trimming at V came to 7 bases and at J to 2 bases, leaving 4 bases not matched to a gene.

The chain has TRBV7-9 and TRBJ2-7; 7 nucleotides match TRBD2. The CDR3 spans 15 residues. Germline loops: CDR1 SEHNR, CDR2 FQNEAQ (reference sequence). J gave up 3 bases and V 5 bases, and 10 bases lay outside the gene matches. CDR3 DNA sequence: TGTGCCAGCAGCCCCAAGACTAGCCAGTACTACGAGCAGTACTTC. It is translated as CASSPKTSQYYEQYF.

This clone has more than one count but fewer than ten. The gene calls are TRBV15 and TRBJ1-3; unclear D gene. Germline lookup yields CDR1 LNHNV and CDR2 YYDKDF (reference sequence). V shed 0 bases and J shed 0 bases, with 9 bases lying between them. CDR3 length: 16 amino acids. For the CDR3, the DNA is TGTGCCACCAGCAGAGATGGAGTCTCCTCTGGAAACACCATATATTTT. Residues: CATSRDGVSSGNTIYF.

The rearrangement uses TRBV5-4 and TRBJ2-5; TRBD2 agrees at 9 bases. The CDR3 is made up of 16 amino acids. CDR1 and CDR2 from the germline V gene are SGHNT and YYREEE (reference sequence). J lost 7 bases, V lost 0 bases, and 10 bases had no gene match. The CDR3 is CASSLEPSGAGGTQYF. DNA of the CDR3: TGTGCCAGCAGCTTGGAGCCTAGCGGGGCAGGAGGGACCCAGTACTTC. Using reference TRBV5-4 and TRBJ2-5 for the parts outside the CDR3, the full variable domain is ETGVTQSPTHLIKTRGQQVTLRCSSQSGHNTVSWYQQALGQGPQFIFQYYREEENGRGNFPPRFSGLQFPNYSSELNVNALELDDSALYLCASSLEPSGAGGTQYFGPGTRLLVL.